The clone carrying this TCR beta chain occurred a few times. Its specificity is unknown. One base away lies a much larger clone, so this may be a sequencing read error. TCRdb called the 5' RACE reads again in MiXCR, with one record for every CDR3 protein. The table shows tens of thousands of distinct CDR3 sequences, with around 26% occurring only once. The CDR3 sequence is 14 residues long. Germline trimming cut 7 bases from V and 5 bases from J; bases unmatched to any gene: 6. Looked up from germline, CDR1 is SGHVS and CDR2 is FQNEAQ. Overall study results and limits: Greatest tumor Treg TCR overlap was with tumor naive CD4+ cells.

The source of this sequence is a female donor with breast cancer. The chain is built from TRBV7-8 and TRBJ1-4; 8 bases are shared with TRBD1. The sequenced sample consisted of tumor-infiltrating memory CD4+ T cells sorted from the breast tumor. The subset here: memory CD4+ T cells, CD4+CD45RO+CD25-. CDR3 loop: CASNKDRENEKLFF. The CDR3 DNA reads TGTGCCAGCAACAAGGACAGGGAAAATGAAAAACTGTTTTTT.